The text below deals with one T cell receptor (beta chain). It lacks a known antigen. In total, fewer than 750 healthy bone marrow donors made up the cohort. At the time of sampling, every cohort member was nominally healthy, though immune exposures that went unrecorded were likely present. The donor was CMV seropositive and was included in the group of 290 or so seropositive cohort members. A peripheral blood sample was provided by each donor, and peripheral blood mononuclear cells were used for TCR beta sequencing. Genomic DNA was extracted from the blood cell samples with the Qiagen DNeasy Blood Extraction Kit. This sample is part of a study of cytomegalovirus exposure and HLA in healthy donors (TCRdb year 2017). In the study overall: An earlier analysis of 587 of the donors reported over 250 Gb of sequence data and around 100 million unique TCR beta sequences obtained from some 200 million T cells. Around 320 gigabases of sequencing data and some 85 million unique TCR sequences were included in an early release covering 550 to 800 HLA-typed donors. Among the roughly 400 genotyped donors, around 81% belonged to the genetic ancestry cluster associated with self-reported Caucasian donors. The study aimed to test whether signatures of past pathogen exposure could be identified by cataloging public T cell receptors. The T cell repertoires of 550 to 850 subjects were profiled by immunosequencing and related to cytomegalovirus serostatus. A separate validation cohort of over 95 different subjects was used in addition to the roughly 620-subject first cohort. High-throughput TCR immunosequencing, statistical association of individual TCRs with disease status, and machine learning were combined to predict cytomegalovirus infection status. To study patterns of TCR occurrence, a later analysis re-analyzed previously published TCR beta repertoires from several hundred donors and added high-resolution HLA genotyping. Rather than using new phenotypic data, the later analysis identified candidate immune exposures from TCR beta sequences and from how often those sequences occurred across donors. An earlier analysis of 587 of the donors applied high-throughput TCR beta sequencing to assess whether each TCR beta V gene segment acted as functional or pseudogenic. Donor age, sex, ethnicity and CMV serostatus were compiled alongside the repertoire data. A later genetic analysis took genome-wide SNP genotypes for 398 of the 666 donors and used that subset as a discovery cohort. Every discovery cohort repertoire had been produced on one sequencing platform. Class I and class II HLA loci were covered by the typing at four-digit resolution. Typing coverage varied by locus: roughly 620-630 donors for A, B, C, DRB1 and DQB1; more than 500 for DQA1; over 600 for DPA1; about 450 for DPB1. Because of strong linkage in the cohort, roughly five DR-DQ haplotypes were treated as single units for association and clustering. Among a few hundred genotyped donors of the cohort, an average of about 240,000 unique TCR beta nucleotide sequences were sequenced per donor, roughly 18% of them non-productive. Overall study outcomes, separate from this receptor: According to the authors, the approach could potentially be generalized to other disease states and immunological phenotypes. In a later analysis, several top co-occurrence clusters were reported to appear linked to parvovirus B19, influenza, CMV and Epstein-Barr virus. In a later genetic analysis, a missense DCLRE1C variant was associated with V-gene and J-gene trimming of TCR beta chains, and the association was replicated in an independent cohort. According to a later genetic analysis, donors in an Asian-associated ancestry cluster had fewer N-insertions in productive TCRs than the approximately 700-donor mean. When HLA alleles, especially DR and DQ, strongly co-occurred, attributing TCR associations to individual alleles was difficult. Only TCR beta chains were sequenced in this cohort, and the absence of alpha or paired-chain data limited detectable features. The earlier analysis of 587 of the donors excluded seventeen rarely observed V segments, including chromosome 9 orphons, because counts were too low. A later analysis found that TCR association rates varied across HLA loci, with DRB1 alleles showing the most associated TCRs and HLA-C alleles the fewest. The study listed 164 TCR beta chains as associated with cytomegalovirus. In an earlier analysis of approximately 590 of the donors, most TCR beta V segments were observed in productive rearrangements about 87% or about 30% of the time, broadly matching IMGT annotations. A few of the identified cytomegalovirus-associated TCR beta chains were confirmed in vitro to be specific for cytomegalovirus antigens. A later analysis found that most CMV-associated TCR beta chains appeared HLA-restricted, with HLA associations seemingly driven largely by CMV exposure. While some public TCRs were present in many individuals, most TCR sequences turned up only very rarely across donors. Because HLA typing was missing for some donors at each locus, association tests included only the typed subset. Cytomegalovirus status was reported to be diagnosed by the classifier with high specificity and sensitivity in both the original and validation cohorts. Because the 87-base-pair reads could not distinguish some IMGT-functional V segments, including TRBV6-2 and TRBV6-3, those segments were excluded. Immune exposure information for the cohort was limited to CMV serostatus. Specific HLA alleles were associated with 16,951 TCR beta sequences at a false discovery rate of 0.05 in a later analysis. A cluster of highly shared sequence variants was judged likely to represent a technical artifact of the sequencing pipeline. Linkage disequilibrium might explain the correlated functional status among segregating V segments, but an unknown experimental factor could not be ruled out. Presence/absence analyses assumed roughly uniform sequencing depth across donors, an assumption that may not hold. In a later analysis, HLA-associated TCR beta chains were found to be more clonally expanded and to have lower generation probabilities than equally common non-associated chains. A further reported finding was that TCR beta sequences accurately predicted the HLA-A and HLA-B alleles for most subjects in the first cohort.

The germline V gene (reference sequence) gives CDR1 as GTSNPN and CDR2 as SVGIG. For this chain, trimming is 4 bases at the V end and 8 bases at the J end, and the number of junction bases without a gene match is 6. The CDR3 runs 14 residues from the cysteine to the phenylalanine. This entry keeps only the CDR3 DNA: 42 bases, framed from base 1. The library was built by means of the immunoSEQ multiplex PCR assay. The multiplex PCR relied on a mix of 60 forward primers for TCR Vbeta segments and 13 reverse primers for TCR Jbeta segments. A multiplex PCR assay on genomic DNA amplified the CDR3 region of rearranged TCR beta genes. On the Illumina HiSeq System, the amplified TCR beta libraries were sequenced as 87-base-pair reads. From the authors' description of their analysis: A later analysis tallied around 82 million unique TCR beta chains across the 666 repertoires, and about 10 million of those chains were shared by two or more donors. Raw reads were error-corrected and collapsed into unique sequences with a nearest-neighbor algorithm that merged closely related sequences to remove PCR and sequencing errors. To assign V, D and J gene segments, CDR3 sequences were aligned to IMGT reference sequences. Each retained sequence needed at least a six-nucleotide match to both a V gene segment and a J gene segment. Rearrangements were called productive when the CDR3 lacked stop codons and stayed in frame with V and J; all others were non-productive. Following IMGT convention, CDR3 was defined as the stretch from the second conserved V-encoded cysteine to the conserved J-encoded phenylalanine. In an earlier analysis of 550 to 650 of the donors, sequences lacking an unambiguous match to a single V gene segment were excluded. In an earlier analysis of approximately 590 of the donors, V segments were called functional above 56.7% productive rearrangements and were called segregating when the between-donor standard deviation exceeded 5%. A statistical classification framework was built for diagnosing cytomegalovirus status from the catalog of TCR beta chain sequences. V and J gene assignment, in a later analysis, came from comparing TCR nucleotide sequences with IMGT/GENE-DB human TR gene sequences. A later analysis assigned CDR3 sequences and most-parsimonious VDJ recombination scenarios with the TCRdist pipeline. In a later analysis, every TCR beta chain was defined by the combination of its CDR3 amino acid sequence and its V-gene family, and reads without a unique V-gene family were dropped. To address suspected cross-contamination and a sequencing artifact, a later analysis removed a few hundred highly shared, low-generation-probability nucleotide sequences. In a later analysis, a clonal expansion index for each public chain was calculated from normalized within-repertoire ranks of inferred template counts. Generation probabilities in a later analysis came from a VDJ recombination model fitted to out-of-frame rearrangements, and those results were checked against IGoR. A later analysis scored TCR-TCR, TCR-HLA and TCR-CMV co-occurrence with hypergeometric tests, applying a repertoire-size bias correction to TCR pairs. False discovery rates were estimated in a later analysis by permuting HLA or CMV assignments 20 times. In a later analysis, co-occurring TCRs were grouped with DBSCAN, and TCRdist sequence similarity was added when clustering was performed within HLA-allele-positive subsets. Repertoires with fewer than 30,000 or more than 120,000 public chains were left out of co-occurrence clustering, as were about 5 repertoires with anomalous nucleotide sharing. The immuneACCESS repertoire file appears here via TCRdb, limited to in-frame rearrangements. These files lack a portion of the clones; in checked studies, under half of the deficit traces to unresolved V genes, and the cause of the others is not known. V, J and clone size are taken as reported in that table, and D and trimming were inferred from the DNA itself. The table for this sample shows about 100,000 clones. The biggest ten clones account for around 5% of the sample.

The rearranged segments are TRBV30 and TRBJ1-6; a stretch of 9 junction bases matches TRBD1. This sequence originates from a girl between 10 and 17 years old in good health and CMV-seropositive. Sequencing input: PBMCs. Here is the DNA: TGTGCCTGGAACCGCCGGACAGGGGATTCACCCCTCCACTTT. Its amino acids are CAWNRRTGDSPLHF.